The following is a T cell receptor (beta chain) sequence with its context. Its antigen is as yet unknown. From germline, CDR1 is SNHLY and CDR2 FYNNEI. V was trimmed by 4 bases and J by 5 bases, leaving 14 bases between them. The CDR3 totals 15 residues. Every donor was a healthy person donating bone marrow. The PCR used 60 Vbeta and 13 Jbeta primers. Profiled with immunoSEQ multiplex PCR; TCRdb holds only in-frame clones, not every one. This table has about 160,000 clones, about 85% appearing once. This sample was taken from a study of cytomegalovirus exposure and HLA in healthy donors. Study at large: Counted in an early data release were tens of millions of unique TCRs from HLA-typed donors. Points from the study as a whole: When analyzed later, a missense DCLRE1C variant was found to be linked to TCR beta V- and J-gene trimming.

This TCR derives from a boy aged 2-9 years in good health and CMV-seronegative. The chain is built from TRBV2 and TRBJ2-2, with D unresolved. What was sequenced was PBMCs. The CDR3 protein is CASSALSLRTGELFF. The DNA of the CDR3 is TGTGCCAGCAGTGCACTGTCCTTGCGGACCGGGGAGCTGTTTTTT.